This TCR beta chain was observed in a study of CD8+CD57+ T cells in acquired aplastic anemia. Trimming cost V 7 bases and J 3 bases, with 9 bases left between them. Germline V lookup: CDR1 SNHLY, CDR2 FYNNEI. The CDR3 is 13 amino acids. The patients chosen for sequencing had shown expansion of CD8+CD57+ cells (detected by flow cytometry). Points on this clonotype: Its target is unknown.

Genomic DNA templated the TCR beta VDJ and CDR3 profiling. One entry per CDR3 protein results from TCRdb running MiXCR on the reads. The sample has 150,000 to 200,000 distinct CDR3 sequences; around 50% are singletons. General study points: Around 30 sequences, all CD8+ CDR3, were shared between patients and controls.

The sequence was obtained from a human donor with aplastic anemia. Sequenced material: sorted CD4+, CD8+, or CD8+CD57+ T cells (not recorded which) from PBMCs. The chain carries TRBV2 and TRBJ2-2; no clear D. The CDR3 DNA follows: TGTGCCAGCACCCCAGAGTACACCGGGGAGCTGTTTTTT. This encodes CASTPEYTGELFF. Combining the CDR3 with reference TRBV2 and TRBJ2-2 gives the whole variable domain EPEVTQTPSHQVTQMGQEVILRCVPISNHLYFYWYRQILGQKVEFLVSFYNNEISEKSEIFDDQFSVERPDGSNFTLKIRSTKLEDSAMYFCASTPEYTGELFFGEGSRLTVL.